The TCR beta chain under discussion was sequenced for a study of blood T cell repertoires in COVID-19. For the study at large: Samples came from the United States, Italy and Spain, spanning acute and convalescent COVID-19.

The sample holds a few counts of this clone. CDR3 length: 13 amino acids. Trimming cost V 4 bases and J 13 bases, with 18 bases left between them. Per germline, CDR1 MNHEY and CDR2 SVGEGT. This table comes from immunoSEQ multiplex PCR, and its TCRdb copy is limited to in-frame clones, with some not included. The sample shows 150,000 to 180,000 clones, roughly 78% of them seen only once. The specimen sequenced was peripheral blood. This clonotype was obtained from an elderly man with acute or convalescent COVID-19. The rearrangement links TRBV6-2 or TRBV6-3 to TRBJ2-3; D possibly corresponds to TRBD1 (5 bases). The CDR3 DNA reads TGTGCCAGCAGTTGGGAATGGGGCAGGGCGGAGTATTTT. Protein: CASSWEWGRAEYF.